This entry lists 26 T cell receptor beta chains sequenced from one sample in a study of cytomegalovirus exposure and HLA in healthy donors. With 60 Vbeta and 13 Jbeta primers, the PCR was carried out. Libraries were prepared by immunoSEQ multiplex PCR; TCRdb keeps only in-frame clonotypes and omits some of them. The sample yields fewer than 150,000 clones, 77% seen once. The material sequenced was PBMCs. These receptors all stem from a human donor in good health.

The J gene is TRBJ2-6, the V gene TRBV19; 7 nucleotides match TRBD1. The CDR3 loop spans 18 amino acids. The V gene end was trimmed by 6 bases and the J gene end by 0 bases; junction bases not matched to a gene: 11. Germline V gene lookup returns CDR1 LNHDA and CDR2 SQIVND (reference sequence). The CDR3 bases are TGTGCCAGTAGCCTTGGTAGGGGGCTAACCTCTGGGGCCAACGTCCTGACTTTC. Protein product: CASSLGRGLTSGANVLTF.

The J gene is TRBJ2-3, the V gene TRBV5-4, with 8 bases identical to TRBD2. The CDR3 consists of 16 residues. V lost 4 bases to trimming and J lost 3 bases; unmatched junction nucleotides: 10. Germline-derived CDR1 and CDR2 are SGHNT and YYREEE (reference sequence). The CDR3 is CASSRSGSSRTDTQYF. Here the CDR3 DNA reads TGTGCCAGCAGCCGCAGCGGGAGCAGTAGGACAGATACGCAGTATTTT.

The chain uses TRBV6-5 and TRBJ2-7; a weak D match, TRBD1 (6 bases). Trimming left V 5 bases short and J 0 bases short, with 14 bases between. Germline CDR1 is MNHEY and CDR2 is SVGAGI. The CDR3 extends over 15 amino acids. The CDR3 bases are TGTGCCAGCAGTGGGGCGGACAGTAACTCCTACGAGCAGTACTTC. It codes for CASSGADSNSYEQYF.

The CDR3 here is CASSRSHSSSGANVLTF. In DNA, the CDR3 is TGTGCCAGCAGCCGATCCCATTCGAGCTCTGGGGCCAACGTCCTGACTTTC. The chain carries TRBV5-5 and TRBJ2-6; D unresolved. Germline V gives CDR1 SGHKS, CDR2 YYEKEE (reference sequence). The CDR3 is 17 amino acids. The V gene lost 4 bases and the J gene lost 0 bases, with 14 bases spanning the gap.

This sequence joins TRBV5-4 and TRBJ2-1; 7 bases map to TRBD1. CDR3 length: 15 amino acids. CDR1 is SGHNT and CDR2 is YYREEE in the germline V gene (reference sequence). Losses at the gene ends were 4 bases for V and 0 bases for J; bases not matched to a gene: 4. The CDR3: CASSPGQPSYNEQFF. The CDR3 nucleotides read TGTGCCAGCAGCCCGGGACAGCCCTCCTACAATGAGCAGTTCTTC.

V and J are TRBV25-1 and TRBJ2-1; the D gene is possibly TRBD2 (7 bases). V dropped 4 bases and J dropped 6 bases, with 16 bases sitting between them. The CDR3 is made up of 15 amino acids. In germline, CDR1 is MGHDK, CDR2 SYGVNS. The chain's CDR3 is CASSGPGGAFNEQFF. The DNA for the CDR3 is TGTGCCAGCAGTGGGCCGGGGGGCGCGTTCAATGAGCAGTTCTTC.

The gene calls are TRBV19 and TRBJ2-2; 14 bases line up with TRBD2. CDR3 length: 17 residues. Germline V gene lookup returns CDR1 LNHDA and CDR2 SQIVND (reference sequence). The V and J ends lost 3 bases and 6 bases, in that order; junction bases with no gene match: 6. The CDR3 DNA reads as TGTGCCAGTAGTATTGGGACTAGCGGGAGCCTAGCCGGGGAGCTGTTTTTT. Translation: CASSIGTSGSLAGELFF.

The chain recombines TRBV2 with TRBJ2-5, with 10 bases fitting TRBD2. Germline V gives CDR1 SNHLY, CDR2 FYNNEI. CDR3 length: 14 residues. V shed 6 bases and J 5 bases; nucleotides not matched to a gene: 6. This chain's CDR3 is CASSGAGGRETQYF. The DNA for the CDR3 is TGTGCCAGCAGCGGAGCGGGAGGGCGGGAGACCCAGTACTTC.

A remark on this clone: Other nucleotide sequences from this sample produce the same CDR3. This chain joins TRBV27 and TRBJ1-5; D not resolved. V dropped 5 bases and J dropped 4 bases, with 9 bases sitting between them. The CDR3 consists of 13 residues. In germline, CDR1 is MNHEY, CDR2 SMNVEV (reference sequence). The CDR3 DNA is TGTGCCAGCAGTACCGGAGGGAATCAGCCCCAGCATTTT. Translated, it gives CASSTGGNQPQHF.

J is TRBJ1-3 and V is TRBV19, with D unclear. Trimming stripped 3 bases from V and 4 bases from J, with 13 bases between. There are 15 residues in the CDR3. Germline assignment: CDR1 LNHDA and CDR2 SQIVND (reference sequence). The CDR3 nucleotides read TGTGCCAGTAGTATGGCATCGCAGAGGGGAAACACCATATATTTT. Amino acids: CASSMASQRGNTIYF. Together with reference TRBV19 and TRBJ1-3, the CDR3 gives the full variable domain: DGGITQSPKYLFRKEGQNVTLSCEQNLNHDAMYWYRQDPGQGLRLIYYSQIVNDFQKGDIAEGYSVSREKKESFPLTVTSAQKNPTAFYLCASSMASQRGNTIYFGEGSWLTVV.

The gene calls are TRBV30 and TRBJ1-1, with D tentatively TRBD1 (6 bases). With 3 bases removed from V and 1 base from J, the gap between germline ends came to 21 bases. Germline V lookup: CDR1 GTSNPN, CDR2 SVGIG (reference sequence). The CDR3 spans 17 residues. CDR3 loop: CAWSLRTFRTANTEAFF. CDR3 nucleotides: TGTGCCTGGAGCCTACGTACATTCCGGACAGCGAACACTGAAGCTTTCTTT. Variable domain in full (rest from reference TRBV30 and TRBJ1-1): SQTIHQWPATLVQPVGSPLSLECTVEGTSNPNLYWYRQAAGRGLQLLFYSVGIGQISSEVPQNLSASRPQDRQFILSSKKLLLSDSGFYLCAWSLRTFRTANTEAFFGQGTRLTVV.

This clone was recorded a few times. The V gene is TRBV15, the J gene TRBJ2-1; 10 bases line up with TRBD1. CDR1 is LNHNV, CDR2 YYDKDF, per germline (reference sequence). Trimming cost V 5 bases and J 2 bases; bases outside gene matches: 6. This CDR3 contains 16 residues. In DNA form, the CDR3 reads TGTGCCACCAGCCGCGGCGGGACAGGGGCCTACAATGAGCAGTTCTTC. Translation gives CATSRGGTGAYNEQFF.

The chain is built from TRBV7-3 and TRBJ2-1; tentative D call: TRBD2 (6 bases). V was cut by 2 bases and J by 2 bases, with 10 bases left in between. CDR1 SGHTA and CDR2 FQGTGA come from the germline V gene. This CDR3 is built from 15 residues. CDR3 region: CASSLSREPYNEQFF. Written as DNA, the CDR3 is TGTGCCAGCAGCTTATCCCGGGAGCCCTACAATGAGCAGTTCTTC. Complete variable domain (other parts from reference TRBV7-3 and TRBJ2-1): GAGVSQTPSNKVTEKGKYVELRCDPISGHTALYWYRQSLGQGPEFLIYFQGTGAADDSGLPNDRFFAVRPEGSVSTLKIQRTERGDSAVYLCASSLSREPYNEQFFGPGTRLTVL.

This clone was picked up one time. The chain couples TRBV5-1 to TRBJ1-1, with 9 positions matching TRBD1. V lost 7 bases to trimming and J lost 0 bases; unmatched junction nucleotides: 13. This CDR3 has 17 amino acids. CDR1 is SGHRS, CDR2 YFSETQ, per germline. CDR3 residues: CASRSGTGFGMNTEAFF. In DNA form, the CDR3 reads TGCGCCAGCCGCTCCGGGACAGGGTTCGGGATGAACACTGAAGCTTTCTTT.

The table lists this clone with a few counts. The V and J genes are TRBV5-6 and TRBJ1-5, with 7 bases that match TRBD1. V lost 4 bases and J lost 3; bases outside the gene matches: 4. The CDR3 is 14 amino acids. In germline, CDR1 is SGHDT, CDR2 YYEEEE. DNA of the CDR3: TGTGCCAGCAGCACCGGGACAGTCAATCAGCCCCAGCATTTT. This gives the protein CASSTGTVNQPQHF.

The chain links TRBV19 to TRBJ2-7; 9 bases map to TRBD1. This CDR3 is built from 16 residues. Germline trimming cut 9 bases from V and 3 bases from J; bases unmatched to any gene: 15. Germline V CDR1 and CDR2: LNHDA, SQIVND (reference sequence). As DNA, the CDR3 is TGTGCCAGCAGCCCTCCCCCGGGACAGGGTATCTACGAGCAGTACTTC. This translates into CASSPPPGQGIYEQYF.

CDR3 sequence reads: CASSSTLDQPQHF. The CDR3 DNA follows: TGTGCCAGCAGTTCTACTCTTGATCAGCCCCAGCATTTT. V is TRBV6-6 and J is TRBJ1-5, with D hard to call. There are 13 residues in the CDR3. From germline, CDR1 is MNHNY and CDR2 SVGAGI (reference sequence). The V end lost 4 bases, the J end lost 5 bases, and 9 bases lay between the germline ends.

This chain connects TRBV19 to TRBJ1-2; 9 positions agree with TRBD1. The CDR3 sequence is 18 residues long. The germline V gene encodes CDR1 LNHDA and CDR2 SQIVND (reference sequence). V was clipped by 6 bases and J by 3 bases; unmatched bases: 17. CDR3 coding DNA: TGTGCCAGTAGAGGGGGGGCGGTAAACAGGGGGCGAGACTATGGCTACACCTTC. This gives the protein CASRGGAVNRGRDYGYTF. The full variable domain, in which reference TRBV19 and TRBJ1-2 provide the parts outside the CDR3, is DGGITQSPKYLFRKEGQNVTLSCEQNLNHDAMYWYRQDPGQGLRLIYYSQIVNDFQKGDIAEGYSVSREKKESFPLTVTSAQKNPTAFYLCASRGGAVNRGRDYGYTFGSGTRLTVV.

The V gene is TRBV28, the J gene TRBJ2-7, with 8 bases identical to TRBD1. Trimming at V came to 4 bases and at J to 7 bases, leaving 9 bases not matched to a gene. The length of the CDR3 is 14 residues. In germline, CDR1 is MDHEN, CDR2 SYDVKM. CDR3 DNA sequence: TGTGCCAGCAGTTCAGGGCAGGGGGCGGAGGAGCAGTACTTC. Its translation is CASSSGQGAEEQYF.

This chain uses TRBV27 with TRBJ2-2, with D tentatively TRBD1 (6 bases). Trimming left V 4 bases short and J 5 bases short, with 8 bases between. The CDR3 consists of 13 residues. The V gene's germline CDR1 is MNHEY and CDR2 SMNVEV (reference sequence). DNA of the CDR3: TGTGCCAGCAGTTCTACAGGGACCGGGGAGCTGTTTTTT. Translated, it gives CASSSTGTGELFF.

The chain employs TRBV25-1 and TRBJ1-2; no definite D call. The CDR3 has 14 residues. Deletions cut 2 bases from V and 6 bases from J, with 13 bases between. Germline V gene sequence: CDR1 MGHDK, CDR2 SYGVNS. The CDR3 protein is CASSESGSADGYTF. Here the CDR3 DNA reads TGTGCCAGCAGTGAAAGTGGTTCAGCGGATGGCTACACCTTC.

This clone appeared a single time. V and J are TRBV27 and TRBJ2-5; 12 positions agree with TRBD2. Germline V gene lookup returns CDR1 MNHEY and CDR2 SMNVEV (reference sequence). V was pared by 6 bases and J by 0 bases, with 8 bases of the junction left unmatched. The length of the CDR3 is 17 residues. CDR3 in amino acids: CASSRPSGRGYQETQYF. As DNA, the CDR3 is TGTGCCAGCAGCCGACCTAGCGGGAGGGGGTACCAAGAGACCCAGTACTTC.

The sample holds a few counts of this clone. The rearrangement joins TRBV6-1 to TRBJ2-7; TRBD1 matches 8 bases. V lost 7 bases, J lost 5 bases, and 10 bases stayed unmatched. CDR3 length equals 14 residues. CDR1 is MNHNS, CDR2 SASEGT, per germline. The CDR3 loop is CASNTWTGKNEQYF. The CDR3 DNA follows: TGTGCCAGCAATACCTGGACAGGGAAAAACGAGCAGTACTTC.

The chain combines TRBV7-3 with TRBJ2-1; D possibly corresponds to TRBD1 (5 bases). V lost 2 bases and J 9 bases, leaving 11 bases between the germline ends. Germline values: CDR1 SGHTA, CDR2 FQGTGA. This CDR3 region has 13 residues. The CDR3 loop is CASSLSPRGEQFF. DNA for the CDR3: TGTGCCAGCAGCTTATCCCCAAGGGGTGAGCAGTTCTTC.

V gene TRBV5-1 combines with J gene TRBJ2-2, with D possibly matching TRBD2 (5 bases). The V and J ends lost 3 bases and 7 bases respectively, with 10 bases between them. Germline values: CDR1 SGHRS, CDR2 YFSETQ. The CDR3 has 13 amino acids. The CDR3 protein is CASSSQADGELFF. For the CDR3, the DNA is TGCGCCAGCAGCTCCCAAGCGGACGGGGAGCTGTTTTTT. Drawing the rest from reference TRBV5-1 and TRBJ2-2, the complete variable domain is KAGVTQTPRYLIKTRGQQVTLSCSPISGHRSVSWYQQTPGQGLQFLFEYFSETQRNKGNFPGRFSGRQFSNSRSEMNVSTLELGDSALYLCASSSQADGELFFGEGSRLTVL.

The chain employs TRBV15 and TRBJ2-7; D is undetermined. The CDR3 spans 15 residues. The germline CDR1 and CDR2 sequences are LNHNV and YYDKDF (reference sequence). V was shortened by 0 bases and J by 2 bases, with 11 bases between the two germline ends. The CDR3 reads CATSREKSSPYEQYF. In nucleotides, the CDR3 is TGTGCCACCAGCAGAGAAAAGAGTAGTCCCTACGAGCAGTACTTC.